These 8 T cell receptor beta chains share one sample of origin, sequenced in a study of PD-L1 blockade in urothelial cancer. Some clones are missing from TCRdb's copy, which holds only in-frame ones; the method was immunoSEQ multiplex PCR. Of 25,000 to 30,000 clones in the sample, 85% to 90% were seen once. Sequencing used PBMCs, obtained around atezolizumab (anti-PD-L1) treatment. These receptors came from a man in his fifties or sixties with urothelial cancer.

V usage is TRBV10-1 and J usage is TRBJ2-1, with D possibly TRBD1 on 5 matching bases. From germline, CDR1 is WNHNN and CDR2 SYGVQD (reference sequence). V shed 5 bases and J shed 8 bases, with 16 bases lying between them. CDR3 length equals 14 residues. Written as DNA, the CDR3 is TGCGCCAGCAGTAATCCAGGGCAAGGGGATGAGCAGTTCTTC. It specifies CASSNPGQGDEQFF.

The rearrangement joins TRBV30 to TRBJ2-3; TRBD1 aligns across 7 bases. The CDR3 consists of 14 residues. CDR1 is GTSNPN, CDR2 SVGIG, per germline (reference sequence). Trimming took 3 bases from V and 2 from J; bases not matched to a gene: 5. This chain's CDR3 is CAWSRGSDTDTQYF. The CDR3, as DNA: TGTGCCTGGAGCAGGGGGTCCGACACAGATACGCAGTATTTT.

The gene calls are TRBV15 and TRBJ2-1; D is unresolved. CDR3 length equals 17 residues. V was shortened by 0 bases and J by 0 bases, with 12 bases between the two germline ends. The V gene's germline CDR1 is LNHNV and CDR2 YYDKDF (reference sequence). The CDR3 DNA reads TGTGCCACCAGCAGAGATTTGGGCTCTCGCTCCTACAATGAGCAGTTCTTC. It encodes CATSRDLGSRSYNEQFF.

The CDR3: CASSSKDRSSYNEQFF. The CDR3 DNA sequence: TGTGCCAGCAGCTCAAAGGACAGGAGCTCCTACAATGAGCAGTTCTTC. This chain joins TRBV7-3 and TRBJ2-1; 7 bases agree with TRBD1. The CDR3 has 16 amino acids. V shed 4 bases, J shed 0 bases, and the junction held 6 bases outside the gene matches. Germline V gene data show CDR1 as SGHTA and CDR2 as FQGTGA.

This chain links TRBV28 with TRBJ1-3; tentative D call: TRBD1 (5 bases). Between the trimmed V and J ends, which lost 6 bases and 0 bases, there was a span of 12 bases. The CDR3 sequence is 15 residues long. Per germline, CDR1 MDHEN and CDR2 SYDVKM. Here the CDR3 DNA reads TGTGCCAGCAGCTACGGGAGGGGCTCTGGAAACACCATATATTTT. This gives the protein CASSYGRGSGNTIYF.

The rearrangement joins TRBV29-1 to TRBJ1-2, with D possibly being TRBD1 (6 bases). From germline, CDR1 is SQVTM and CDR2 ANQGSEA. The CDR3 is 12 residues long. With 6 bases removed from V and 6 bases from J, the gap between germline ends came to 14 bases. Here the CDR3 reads CSVSQGIDGYTF. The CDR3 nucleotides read TGCAGCGTGTCGCAGGGGATCGATGGCTACACCTTC. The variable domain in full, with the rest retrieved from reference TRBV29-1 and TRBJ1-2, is SAVISQKPSRDICQRGTSLTIQCQVDSQVTMMFWYRQQPGQSLTLIATANQGSEATYESGFVIDKFPISRPNLTFSTLTVSNMSPEDSSIYLCSVSQGIDGYTFGSGTRLTVV.

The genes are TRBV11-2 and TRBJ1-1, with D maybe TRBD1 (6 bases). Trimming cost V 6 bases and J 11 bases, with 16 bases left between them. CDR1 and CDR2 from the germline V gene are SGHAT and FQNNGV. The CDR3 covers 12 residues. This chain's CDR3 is CASRIIRGSAFF. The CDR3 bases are TGTGCCAGCAGGATTATTAGGGGGTCGGCTTTCTTT.

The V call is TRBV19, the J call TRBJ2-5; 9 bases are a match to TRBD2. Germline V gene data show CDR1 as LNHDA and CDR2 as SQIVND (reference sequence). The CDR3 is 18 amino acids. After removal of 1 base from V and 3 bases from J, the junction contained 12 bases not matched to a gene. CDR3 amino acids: CASSIVSQDRLAEETQYF. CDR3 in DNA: TGTGCCAGTAGTATAGTTTCCCAAGATCGACTAGCGGAAGAGACCCAGTACTTC.